One sample yielded the 15 T cell receptor beta chains listed below, sequenced in a study of blood T cells in healthy people across ages. Using a J-beta primer mix together with a sample-barcoded 5' primer, a second PCR was run for roughly 6 to 11 cycles. TCRdb reprocessed the 5' RACE reads via MiXCR and lists one record per CDR3 protein. The sample holds roughly 500,000 distinct CDR3 sequences, approximately 30% seen once. Sequencing was carried out using blood. The receptor set was obtained from a woman between 65 and 79 years old in good health.

The chain has TRBV4-2 and TRBJ2-2; TRBD1 might be the D (6 bases). The CDR3 contains 15 residues. Germline CDR1 reads LGHNA; CDR2 reads YNFKEQ. Trimming pared 0 bases from V and 3 bases from J, leaving 8 bases between. For the CDR3, the DNA is TGTGCCAGCAGCCAAGACCCAGGGGACACCGGGGAGCTGTTTTTT. This translates into CASSQDPGDTGELFF.

The rearrangement links TRBV10-3 to TRBJ2-1; a possible D gene is TRBD2 (6 bases). Per germline, CDR1 ENHRY and CDR2 SYGVKD. This CDR3 has 14 amino acids. The ends were cut back, 2 bases at V and 7 bases at J, with 12 bases in the middle. The CDR3, as DNA: TGTGCCATCAGTGAGCTAGGAGGGAAGAATGAGCAGTTCTTC. Amino acid sequence: CAISELGGKNEQFF.

A few counts support this clonotype. The chain employs TRBV11-2 and TRBJ2-1, with a possible D match to TRBD2 (6 bases). In germline, CDR1 is SGHAT, CDR2 FQNNGV. CDR3 length: 14 amino acids. Trimming cost V 4 bases and J 4 bases, with 11 bases left between them. CDR3 DNA: TGTGCCAGCAGCTCCGTGGGACTGTACAATGAGCAGTTCTTC. Its protein is CASSSVGLYNEQFF. Full variable domain (missing parts from reference TRBV11-2 and TRBJ2-1): EAGVAQSPRYKIIEKRQSVAFWCNPISGHATLYWYQQILGQGPKLLIQFQNNGVVDDSQLPKDRFSAERLKGVDSTLKIQPAKLEDSAVYLCASSSVGLYNEQFFGPGTRLTVL.

The table lists this clonotype with a few counts. The gene calls are TRBV2 and TRBJ2-5; TRBD2 matches at 8 bases. V lost 11 bases to trimming and J lost 2 bases; unmatched junction nucleotides: 7. This CDR3 region has 13 residues. CDR1 is SNHLY and CDR2 is FYNNEI in the germline V gene. CDR3 DNA: TGTGCCGAACTAGCGGATGATCAAGAGACCCAGTACTTC. Its translation is CAELADDQETQYF.

This chain joins TRBV20-1 and TRBJ2-1; TRBD2 matches at 10 bases. This CDR3 spans 17 amino acids. Germline V CDR1 and CDR2: DFQATT, SNEGSKA (reference sequence). V lost 4 bases to trimming and J lost 10 bases; unmatched junction nucleotides: 19. Here the CDR3 reads CSAKLAGDLVGIHEQFF. The CDR3 bases are TGCAGTGCTAAGCTAGCGGGAGACCTAGTGGGGATTCACGAGCAGTTCTTC.

CDR3 nucleotide sequence: TGTGCCAGCAAGCGGGGGTTCCAAGAGACCCAGTACTTC. Translated: CASKRGFQETQYF. The chain links TRBV2 to TRBJ2-5; 8 bases line up with TRBD2. The CDR3 is made up of 13 amino acids. Germline loops: CDR1 SNHLY, CDR2 FYNNEI. V lost 7 bases to trimming and J lost 1 base; unmatched junction nucleotides: 2.

This clonotype has more than one count but fewer than ten. This sequence joins TRBV18 and TRBJ1-2; 7 positions agree with TRBD1. V shed 4 bases, J shed 4 bases, and the junction held 9 bases outside the gene matches. Germline lookup yields CDR1 KGHSH and CDR2 LQKENI. The CDR3 length is 15 residues. The CDR3 loop reads CASSLESTGVYGYTF. Written as DNA, the CDR3 is TGTGCCAGCTCACTCGAATCCACAGGGGTCTATGGCTACACCTTC.

V is TRBV6-5 and J is TRBJ2-7; 12 nucleotides match TRBD1. The CDR3 runs to 15 residues. Germline trimming cut 5 bases from V and 7 bases from J; bases unmatched to any gene: 9. The germline V gene has CDR1 MNHEY and CDR2 SVGAGI. This CDR3 reads CASSRRDRGLGEQYF. CDR3 coding DNA: TGTGCCAGCAGTCGTAGGGACAGGGGGCTGGGGGAGCAGTACTTC.

This chain connects TRBV12-3 or TRBV12-4 to TRBJ2-7, with 7 bases that match TRBD2. This CDR3 has 14 residues. The ends lost 4 bases at V and 2 bases at J; junction bases unmatched: 5. The chain's CDR3 is CASSSDSGTYEQYF. The CDR3 nucleotides read TGTGCCAGCAGTTCCGACAGCGGGACCTACGAGCAGTACTTC.

This clonotype was observed a handful of times. The V call is TRBV7-2, the J call TRBJ2-5, with D possibly TRBD2 on 7 matching bases. V was clipped by 2 bases and J by 5 bases, with 12 bases between them. CDR1 is SGHTA, CDR2 FQGNSA, per germline. The CDR3 totals 14 residues. The chain's CDR3 is CASSLYGGRETQYF. The CDR3 coding sequence is TGTGCCAGCAGCTTATACGGGGGGCGGGAGACCCAGTACTTC.

The chain couples TRBV5-1 to TRBJ1-5; 8 nucleotides agree with TRBD1. This CDR3 contains 15 residues. Unmatched junction bases numbered 7, after V lost 2 bases and J lost 6 bases. Per germline, CDR1 SGHRS and CDR2 YFSETQ. CDR3 protein: CASSFQGALGQPQHF. In DNA, the CDR3 is TGCGCCAGCAGCTTCCAGGGGGCTTTGGGTCAGCCCCAGCATTTT.

This clonotype turned up a few times. V and J are TRBV20-1 and TRBJ1-2, with 8 bases fitting TRBD1. V trimming: 1 base; J trimming: 2 bases; junction bases outside the gene matches: 18. CDR3 length equals 19 residues. From germline, CDR1 is DFQATT and CDR2 SNEGSKA (reference sequence). CDR3: CSARVGSGQGLGSNYGYTF. DNA of the CDR3: TGCAGTGCTAGAGTCGGTTCAGGACAGGGCCTCGGCTCCAACTATGGCTACACCTTC.

In its sample, this clonotype was seen a few times. The chain has TRBV20-1 and TRBJ2-4, with 7 bases aligning to TRBD1. After removal of 5 bases from V and 4 bases from J, the junction contained 5 bases not matched to a gene. This CDR3 is built from 13 residues. Germline CDR1 is DFQATT and CDR2 is SNEGSKA (reference sequence). In DNA, the CDR3 is TGCAGTGCTCTCGACAGGGTGAAAAACATTCAGTACTTC. This codes for CSALDRVKNIQYF.

The V gene is TRBV2, the J gene TRBJ2-2; the match to TRBD2 covers 7 bases. Germline CDR1 is SNHLY and CDR2 is FYNNEI. The trim removed 8 bases at V and 4 bases at J, leaving 13 bases unmatched. The CDR3 runs 16 residues. The CDR3 protein is CASVEGAGVLTGELFF. The DNA of the CDR3 is TGTGCCAGCGTCGAAGGGGCGGGGGTCCTCACCGGGGAGCTGTTTTTT.

This clonotype was counted between two and nine times. The gene calls are TRBV20-1 and TRBJ1-2; 9 positions match TRBD1. Germline CDR1 and CDR2: DFQATT and SNEGSKA (reference sequence). V dropped 4 bases and J dropped 4; count of bases not matched to a gene: 13. This CDR3 comprises 16 residues. CDR3 sequence reads: CSATHTGTGTGYGYTF. CDR3 in DNA: TGCAGTGCTACACACACCGGGACAGGGACTGGCTATGGCTACACCTTC.